Here is one T cell receptor (beta chain) with its context. Study processing details: By means of reference gene primer amplification, nucleated cell counts were estimated. Profiling relied on immunoSEQ multiplex PCR, and the TCRdb table lists in-frame clones only, not all of them. That table gives V, J and clone size, and the DNA gave D and trimming. The table includes 42,000 or so clones, around 81% detected once. The record originates from a study of blood T cell repertoires in COVID-19. Study at large: Sites across the United States, Italy and Spain contributed samples from acute and convalescent COVID-19. Sample material is recorded as cDNA or gDNA derived from T cells, B-cell-depleted T cells, or PBMCs.

CDR3 size: 14 residues. V was pared by 3 bases and J by 4 bases, with 13 bases between. Looked up from germline, CDR1 is SGDLS and CDR2 is YYNGEE. The source material was peripheral blood. The gene calls are TRBV9 and TRBJ2-5; maybe TRBD1 (6 bases). This receptor was identified in a man aged 35 to 55 with active or convalescent COVID-19. The CDR3 loop is CASSAQVGGETQYF. CDR3 coding DNA: TGTGCCAGCAGCGCCCAGGTAGGGGGAGAGACCCAGTACTTC.